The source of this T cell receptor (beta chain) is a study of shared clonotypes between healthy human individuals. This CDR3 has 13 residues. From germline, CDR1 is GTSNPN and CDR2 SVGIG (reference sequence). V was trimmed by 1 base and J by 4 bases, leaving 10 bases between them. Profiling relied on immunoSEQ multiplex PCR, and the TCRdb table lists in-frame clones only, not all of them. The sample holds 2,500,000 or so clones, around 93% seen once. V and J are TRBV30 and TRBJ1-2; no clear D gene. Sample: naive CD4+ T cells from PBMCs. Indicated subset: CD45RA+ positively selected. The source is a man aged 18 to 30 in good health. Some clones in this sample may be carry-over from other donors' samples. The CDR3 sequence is CAWSAGLGYGYTF. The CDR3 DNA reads TGTGCCTGGAGTGCTGGACTTGGCTATGGCTACACCTTC.